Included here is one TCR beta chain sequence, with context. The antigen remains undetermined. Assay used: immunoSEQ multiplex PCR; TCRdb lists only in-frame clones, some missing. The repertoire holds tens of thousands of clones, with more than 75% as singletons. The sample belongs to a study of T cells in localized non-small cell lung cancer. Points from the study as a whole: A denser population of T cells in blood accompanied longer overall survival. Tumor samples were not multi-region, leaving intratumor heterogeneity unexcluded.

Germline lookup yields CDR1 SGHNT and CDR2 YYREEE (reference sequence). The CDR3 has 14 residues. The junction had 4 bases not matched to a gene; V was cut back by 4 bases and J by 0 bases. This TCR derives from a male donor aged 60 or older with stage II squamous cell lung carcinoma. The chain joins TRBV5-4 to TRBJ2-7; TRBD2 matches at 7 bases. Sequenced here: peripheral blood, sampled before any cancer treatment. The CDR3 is CASSPAGSSYEQYF. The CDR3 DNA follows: TGTGCCAGCAGCCCAGCGGGATCCTCCTACGAGCAGTACTTC.